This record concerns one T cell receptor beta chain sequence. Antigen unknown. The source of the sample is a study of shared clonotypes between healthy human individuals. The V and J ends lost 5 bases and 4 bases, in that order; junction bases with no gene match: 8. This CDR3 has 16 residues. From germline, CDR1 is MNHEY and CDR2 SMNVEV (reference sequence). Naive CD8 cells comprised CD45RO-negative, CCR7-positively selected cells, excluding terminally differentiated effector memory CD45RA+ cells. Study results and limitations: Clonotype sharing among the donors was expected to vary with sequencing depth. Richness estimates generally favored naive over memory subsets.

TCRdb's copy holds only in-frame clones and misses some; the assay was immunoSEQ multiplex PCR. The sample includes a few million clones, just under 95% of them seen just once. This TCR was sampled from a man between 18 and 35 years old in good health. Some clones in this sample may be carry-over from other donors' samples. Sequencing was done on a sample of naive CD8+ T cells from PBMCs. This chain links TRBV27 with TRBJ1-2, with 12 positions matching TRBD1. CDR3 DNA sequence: TGTGCCAGCAGTGCGACCGGGACAGGGGGCGGCTATGGCTACACCTTC. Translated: CASSATGTGGGYGYTF.